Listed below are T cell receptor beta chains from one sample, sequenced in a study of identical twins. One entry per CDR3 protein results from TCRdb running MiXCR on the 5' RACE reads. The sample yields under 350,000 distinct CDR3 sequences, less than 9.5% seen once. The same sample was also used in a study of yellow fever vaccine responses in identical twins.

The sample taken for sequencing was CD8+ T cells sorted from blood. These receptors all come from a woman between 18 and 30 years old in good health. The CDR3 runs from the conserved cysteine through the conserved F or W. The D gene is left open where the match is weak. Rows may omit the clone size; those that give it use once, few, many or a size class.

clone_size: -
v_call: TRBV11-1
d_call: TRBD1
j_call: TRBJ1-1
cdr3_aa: CASSPHRGQDTEAFF
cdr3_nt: TGTGCCAGCAGCCCCCACAGGGGGCAAGACACTGAAGCTTTCTTT

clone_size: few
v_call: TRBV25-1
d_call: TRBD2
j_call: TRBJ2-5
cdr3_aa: CASSEWASGIQETQYF
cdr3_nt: TGTGCCAGCAGTGAATGGGCTAGCGGGATCCAAGAGACCCAGTACTTC

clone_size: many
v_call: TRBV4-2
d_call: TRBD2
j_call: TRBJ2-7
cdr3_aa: CASSQEAGPAHEQYF
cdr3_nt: TGTGCCAGCAGCCAAGAAGCGGGACCTGCTCACGAGCAGTACTTC

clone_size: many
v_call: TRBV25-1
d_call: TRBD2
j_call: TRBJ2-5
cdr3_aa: CASSNPGLASETQYF
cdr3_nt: TGTGCCAGCAGTAACCCGGGACTAGCCTCAGAGACCCAGTACTTC

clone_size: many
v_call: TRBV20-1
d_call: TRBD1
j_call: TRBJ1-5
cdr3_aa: CSARDDDRVSQPQHF
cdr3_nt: TGCAGTGCTAGAGATGACGACAGGGTGAGTCAGCCCCAGCATTTT

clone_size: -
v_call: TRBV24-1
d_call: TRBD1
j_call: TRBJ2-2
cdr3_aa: CATSDDRDRGLLTGELFF
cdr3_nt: TGTGCCACCAGTGATGACCGGGACAGGGGGCTTCTTACCGGGGAGCTGTTTTTT

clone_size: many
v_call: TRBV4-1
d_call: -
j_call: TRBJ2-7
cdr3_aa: CASSQDTPNEQYF
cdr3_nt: TGCGCCAGCAGCCAAGACACCCCCAACGAGCAGTACTTC

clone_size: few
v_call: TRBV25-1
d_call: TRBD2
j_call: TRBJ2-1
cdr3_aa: CASSDSLAGHNEQFF
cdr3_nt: TGTGCCAGCAGTGATAGCCTAGCGGGACACAATGAGCAGTTCTTC

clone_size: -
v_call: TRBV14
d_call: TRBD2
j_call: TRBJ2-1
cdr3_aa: CASSQVLAGPYNEQFF
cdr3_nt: TGTGCCAGCAGCCAAGTACTAGCGGGACCCTACAATGAGCAGTTCTTC

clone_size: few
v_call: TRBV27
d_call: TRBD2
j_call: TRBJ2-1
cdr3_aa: CASSLSLAGVLNEQFF
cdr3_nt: TGTGCCAGCAGTTTATCACTAGCGGGAGTCCTAAATGAGCAGTTCTTC

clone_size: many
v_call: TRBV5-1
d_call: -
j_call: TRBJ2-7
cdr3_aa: CASSDNTYEQYF
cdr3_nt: TGCGCCAGCAGCGACAACACCTACGAGCAGTACTTC

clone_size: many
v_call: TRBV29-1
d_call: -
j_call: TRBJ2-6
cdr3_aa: CSGIWGGAGANVLTF
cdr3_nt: TGCAGCGGCATATGGGGAGGAGCTGGGGCCAACGTCCTGACTTTC

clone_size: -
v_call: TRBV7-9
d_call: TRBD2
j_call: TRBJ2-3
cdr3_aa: CASSPGRRLAVTDTQYF
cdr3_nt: TGTGCCAGCAGCCCCGGGCGGAGACTAGCGGTGACAGATACGCAGTATTTT

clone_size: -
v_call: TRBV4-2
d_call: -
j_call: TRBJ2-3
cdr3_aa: CASSQVPRAPSTDTQYF
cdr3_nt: TGTGCCAGCAGCCAAGTCCCCAGGGCCCCTAGCACAGATACGCAGTATTTT

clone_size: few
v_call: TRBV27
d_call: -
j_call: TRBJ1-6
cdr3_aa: CASSLISWDTYNSPLHF
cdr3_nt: TGTGCCAGCAGTTTAATAAGTTGGGACACTTATAATTCACCCCTCCACTTT

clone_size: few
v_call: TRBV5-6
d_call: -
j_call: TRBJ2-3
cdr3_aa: CASSKTRQSVTDTQYF
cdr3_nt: TGTGCCAGCAGCAAAACCAGACAGTCAGTCACAGATACGCAGTATTTT

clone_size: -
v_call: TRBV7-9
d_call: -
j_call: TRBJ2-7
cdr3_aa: CASSTWDSDYEQYF
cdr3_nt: TGTGCCAGCAGCACTTGGGACTCCGACTACGAGCAGTACTTC

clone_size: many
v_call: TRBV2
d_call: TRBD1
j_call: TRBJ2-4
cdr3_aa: CASSERGQGKAKNIQYF
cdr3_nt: TGTGCCAGCAGTGAGAGGGGACAGGGGAAGGCCAAAAACATTCAGTACTTC

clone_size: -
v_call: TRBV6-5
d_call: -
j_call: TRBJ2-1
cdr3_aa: CASSYGRGQFF
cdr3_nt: TGTGCCAGCAGTTACGGCCGGGGGCAGTTCTTC

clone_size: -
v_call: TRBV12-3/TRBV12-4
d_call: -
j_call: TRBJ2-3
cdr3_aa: CASSLASSSGDTQYF
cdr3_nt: TGTGCCAGCAGTTTAGCTAGCTCAAGCGGAGATACGCAGTATTTT

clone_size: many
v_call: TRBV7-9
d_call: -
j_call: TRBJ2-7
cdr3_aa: CASSFREVEQYF
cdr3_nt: TGTGCCAGCAGCTTTAGAGAAGTCGAGCAGTACTTC

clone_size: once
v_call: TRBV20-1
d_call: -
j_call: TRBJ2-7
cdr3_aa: CSAREENRLYREQYF
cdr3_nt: TGCAGTGCTAGAGAGGAGAATAGGCTATATCGCGAGCAGTACTTC

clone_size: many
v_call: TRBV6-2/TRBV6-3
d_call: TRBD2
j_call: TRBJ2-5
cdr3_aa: CASSYPKTSGQETQYF
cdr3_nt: TGTGCCAGCAGTTACCCGAAGACTAGCGGCCAAGAGACCCAGTACTTC

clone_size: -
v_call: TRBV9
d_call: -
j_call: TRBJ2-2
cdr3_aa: CASSVRTGNTGELFF
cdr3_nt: TGTGCCAGCAGCGTACGAACAGGGAACACCGGGGAGCTGTTTTTT

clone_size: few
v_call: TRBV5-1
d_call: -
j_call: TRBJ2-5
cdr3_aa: CASSLFPRKETQYF
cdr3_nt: TGCGCCAGCAGCTTGTTTCCCAGAAAAGAGACCCAGTACTTC

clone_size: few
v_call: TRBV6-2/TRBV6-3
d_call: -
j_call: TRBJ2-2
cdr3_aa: CASSYILTGELFF
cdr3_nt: TGTGCCAGCAGTTATATACTCACCGGGGAGCTGTTTTTT

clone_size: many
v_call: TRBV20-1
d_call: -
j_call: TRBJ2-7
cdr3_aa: CSAREQGLIYEQYF
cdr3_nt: TGCAGTGCTAGAGAACAGGGACTAATCTACGAGCAGTACTTC

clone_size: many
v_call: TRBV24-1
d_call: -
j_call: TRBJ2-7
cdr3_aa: CATAGEQYF
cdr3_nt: TGTGCCACCGCCGGGGAGCAGTACTTC

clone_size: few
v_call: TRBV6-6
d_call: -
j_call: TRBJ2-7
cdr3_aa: CASSDGRSYEQYF
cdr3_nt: TGTGCCAGCAGTGACGGACGCAGCTACGAGCAGTACTTC

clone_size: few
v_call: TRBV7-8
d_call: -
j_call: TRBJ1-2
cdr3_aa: CASSLVATQLANYGYTF
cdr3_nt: TGTGCCAGCAGCCTGGTGGCCACACAGTTAGCTAACTATGGCTACACCTTC

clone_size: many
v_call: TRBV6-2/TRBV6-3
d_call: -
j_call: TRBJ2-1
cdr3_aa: CASNDWAYEQFF
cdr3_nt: TGTGCCAGCAACGACTGGGCGTATGAGCAGTTCTTC

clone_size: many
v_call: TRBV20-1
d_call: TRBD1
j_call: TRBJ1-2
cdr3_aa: CNIRDRGSYGYTF
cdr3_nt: TGCAACATCCGGGACAGGGGTTCCTATGGCTACACCTTC

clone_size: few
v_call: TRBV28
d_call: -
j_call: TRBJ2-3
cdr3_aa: CASSFPSLGGRVTQYF
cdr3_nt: TGTGCCAGCAGTTTTCCCTCTTTGGGAGGACGGGTTACGCAGTATTTT

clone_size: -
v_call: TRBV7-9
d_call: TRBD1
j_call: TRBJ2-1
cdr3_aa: CASSSAGQGDPNEQFF
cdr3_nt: TGTGCCAGCAGCTCGGCGGGACAGGGGGACCCTAATGAGCAGTTCTTC

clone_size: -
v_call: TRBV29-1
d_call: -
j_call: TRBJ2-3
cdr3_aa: CSVEWGSTDTQYF
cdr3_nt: TGCAGCGTTGAGTGGGGGTCCACAGATACGCAGTATTTT

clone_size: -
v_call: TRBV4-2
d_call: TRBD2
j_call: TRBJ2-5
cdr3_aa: CASSQASKASGTPWETQYF
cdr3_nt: TGTGCCAGCAGCCAAGCCTCTAAAGCTAGCGGAACCCCATGGGAGACCCAGTACTTC

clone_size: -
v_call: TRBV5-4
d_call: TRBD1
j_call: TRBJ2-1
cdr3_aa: CASSTDRGVYNEQFF
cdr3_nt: TGTGCCAGCAGCACAGACAGGGGGGTTTACAATGAGCAGTTCTTC

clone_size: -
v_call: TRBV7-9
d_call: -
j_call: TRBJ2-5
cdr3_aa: CASTLAGGETQYF
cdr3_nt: TGTGCCAGCACACTCGCGGGTGGGGAGACCCAGTACTTC

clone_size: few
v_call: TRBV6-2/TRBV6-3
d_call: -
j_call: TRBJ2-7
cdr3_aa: CASSVSSAYEQYF
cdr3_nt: TGTGCCAGCAGTGTGAGCAGCGCCTACGAGCAGTACTTC

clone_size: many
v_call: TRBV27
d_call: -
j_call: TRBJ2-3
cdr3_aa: CASSEISLTSTDTQYF
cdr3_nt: TGTGCCAGCAGCGAGATCAGTTTAACTAGCACAGATACGCAGTATTTT

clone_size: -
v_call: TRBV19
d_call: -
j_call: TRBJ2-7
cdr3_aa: CASKDRAYEQYF
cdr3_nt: TGTGCCAGTAAAGACCGCGCGTACGAGCAGTACTTC

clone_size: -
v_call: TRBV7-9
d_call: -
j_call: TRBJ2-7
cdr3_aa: CASSHGTSNYEQYF
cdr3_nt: TGTGCCAGCAGCCACGGGACCTCGAATTACGAGCAGTACTTC

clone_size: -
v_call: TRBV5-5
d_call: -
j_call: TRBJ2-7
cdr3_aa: CASSPSGPEINSYEQYF
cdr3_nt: TGTGCCAGCAGCCCCTCGGGTCCGGAGATAAACTCCTACGAGCAGTACTTC

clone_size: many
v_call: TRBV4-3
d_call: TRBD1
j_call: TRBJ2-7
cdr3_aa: CASSQYRDSTYEQYF
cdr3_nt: TGCGCCAGCAGCCAATACCGGGACAGTACCTACGAGCAGTACTTC

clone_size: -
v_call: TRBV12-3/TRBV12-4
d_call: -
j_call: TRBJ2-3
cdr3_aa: CASSQTGLADTQYF
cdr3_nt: TGTGCCAGCAGCCAAACAGGGCTAGCGGATACGCAGTATTTT

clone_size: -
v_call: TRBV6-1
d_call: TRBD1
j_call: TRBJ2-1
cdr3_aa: CASREGDRVGNEQFF
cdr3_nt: TGTGCCAGCAGGGAAGGGGACAGGGTGGGCAATGAGCAGTTCTTC

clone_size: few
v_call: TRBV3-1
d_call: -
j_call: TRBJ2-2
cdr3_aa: CASSQLGRELFF
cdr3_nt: TGTGCCAGCAGCCAGTTGGGCAGGGAGCTGTTTTTT

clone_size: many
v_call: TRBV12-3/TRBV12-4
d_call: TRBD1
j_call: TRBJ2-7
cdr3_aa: CASSSGTGGGEQYF
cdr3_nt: TGTGCCAGCAGTTCTGGGACAGGGGGAGGCGAGCAGTACTTC

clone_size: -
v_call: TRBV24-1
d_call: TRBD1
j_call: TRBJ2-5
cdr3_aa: CATSDLNRGETQYF
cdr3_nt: TGTGCCACCAGTGATTTGAACAGGGGCGAGACCCAGTACTTC

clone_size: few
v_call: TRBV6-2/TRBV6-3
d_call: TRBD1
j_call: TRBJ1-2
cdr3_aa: CASSHDRALHGYTF
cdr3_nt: TGTGCCAGCAGTCATGACAGGGCCCTTCACGGCTACACCTTC

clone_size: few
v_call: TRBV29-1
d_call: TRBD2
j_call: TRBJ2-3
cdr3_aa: CSVEGLTSGRALTTDTQYF
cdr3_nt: TGCAGCGTTGAAGGACTAACTAGCGGGAGGGCCTTAACCACAGATACGCAGTATTTT

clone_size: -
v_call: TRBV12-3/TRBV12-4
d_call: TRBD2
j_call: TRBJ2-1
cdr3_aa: CASSLDKAGVEQFF
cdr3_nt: TGTGCCAGCAGTTTAGATAAGGCGGGAGTTGAGCAGTTCTTC

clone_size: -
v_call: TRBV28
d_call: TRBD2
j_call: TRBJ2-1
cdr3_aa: CASSSGTIFGHNEQFF
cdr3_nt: TGTGCCAGCAGTTCCGGGACTATTTTTGGTCACAATGAGCAGTTCTTC